Listed below are T cell receptor beta chains from one sample, sequenced in a study of T cells after yellow fever vaccination. MiXCR was run by TCRdb on the 5' RACE reads, yielding one entry per CDR3 protein. The sample lists under 350,000 distinct CDR3 sequences, roughly 4.3% occurring once. This specimen was PBMCs, taken 5 days after the yellow fever booster vaccination. The source is a man aged 18-30 years who received the YFV17D yellow fever vaccine. The CDR3 runs from the conserved cysteine through the conserved F or W. The D gene is left open where the match is weak. Part of the rows lack a size; the others show once, few, many or a class for expanded clones.

j_call | d_call | v_call | clone_size | cdr3_aa | cdr3_nt
TRBJ2-5 | TRBD2 | TRBV20-1 | NA | CSARSLTSAETQYF | TGCAGTGCTAGATCCTTAACTAGCGCGGAGACCCAGTACTTC
TRBJ2-5 | TRBD2 | TRBV7-2 | many | CASSLGWTSGQETQYF | TGTGCCAGCAGCTTAGGATGGACTAGCGGACAAGAGACCCAGTACTTC
TRBJ1-2 | NA | TRBV27 | many | CASSPVDKKSGYTF | TGTGCCAGCAGTCCTGTGGACAAGAAGTCTGGCTACACCTTC
TRBJ2-3 | TRBD2 | TRBV19 | few | CASSMWRLASTDTQYF | TGTGCCAGTAGTATGTGGAGACTAGCGAGTACAGATACGCAGTATTTT
TRBJ1-2 | TRBD1 | TRBV10-3 | NA | CAISPLGQGANGYTF | TGTGCCATCAGCCCCCTGGGACAGGGGGCGAATGGCTACACCTTC
TRBJ1-6 | NA | TRBV6-5 | few | CASSYGQFSPLHF | TGTGCCAGCAGTTACGGACAGTTTTCACCCCTCCACTTT
TRBJ1-6 | NA | TRBV5-1 | few | CASSLRGLSNSPLHF | TGCGCCAGCAGCTTGAGGGGCCTCTCTAATTCACCCCTCCACTTT
TRBJ1-2 | NA | TRBV15 | NA | CATSFGTDNYGYTF | TGTGCCACCAGCTTCGGCACTGATAACTATGGCTACACCTTC
TRBJ2-3 | TRBD2 | TRBV9 | many | CASSAGGLAGAADTQYF | TGTGCCAGCAGCGCCGGAGGACTAGCGGGGGCGGCGGATACGCAGTATTTT
TRBJ2-1 | NA | TRBV11-1 | NA | CASSSRDSDNEQFF | TGTGCCAGCAGCTCCCGGGACTCCGATAATGAGCAGTTCTTC
TRBJ2-7 | NA | TRBV4-3 | many | CASSQDRHPSYEQYF | TGCGCCAGCAGCCAAGATCGTCATCCCTCCTACGAGCAGTACTTC
TRBJ2-4 | NA | TRBV24-1 | few | CATSDLSVALAKNIQYF | TGTGCCACCAGTGATTTGTCGGTAGCACTAGCCAAAAACATTCAGTACTTC
TRBJ2-3 | NA | TRBV12-3/TRBV12-4 | NA | CASSPRQATSTDTQYF | TGTGCCAGCAGTCCAAGACAGGCGACTAGCACAGATACGCAGTATTTT
TRBJ2-5 | TRBD2 | TRBV4-1 | few | CASSQDWVSNSGNQETQYF | TGCGCCAGCAGCCAAGACTGGGTTAGTAATAGCGGGAACCAAGAGACCCAGTACTTC
TRBJ2-3 | NA | TRBV7-2 | NA | CASNLEGGADTQYF | TGTGCCAGCAACCTGGAAGGGGGTGCAGATACGCAGTATTTT
TRBJ1-5 | NA | TRBV4-3 | many | CASSQDLGGSQPQHF | TGCGCCAGCAGCCAAGATCTGGGGGGTAGTCAGCCCCAGCATTTT
TRBJ2-1 | NA | TRBV20-1 | NA | CSANQRSYNEQFF | TGCAGTGCTAACCAGCGGAGCTACAATGAGCAGTTCTTC
TRBJ1-1 | NA | TRBV7-2 | NA | CASSLAALGAGGTEAFF | TGTGCCAGCAGCTTAGCGGCGTTAGGGGCCGGGGGCACTGAAGCTTTCTTT
TRBJ2-3 | NA | TRBV4-1 | NA | CASSQEERDGTQYF | TGCGCCAGCAGCCAAGAAGAAAGGGACGGTACGCAGTATTTT
TRBJ2-1 | TRBD1 | TRBV7-2 | few | CASDRQGGNEQFF | TGTGCCAGCGATAGACAGGGGGGCAATGAGCAGTTCTTC
TRBJ2-1 | NA | TRBV5-8 | few | CASSLGKSSYNEQFF | TGTGCCAGCAGCTTGGGGAAAAGCTCCTACAATGAGCAGTTCTTC
TRBJ2-1 | NA | TRBV20-1 | few | CSARETNNEQFF | TGCAGTGCTAGGGAGACCAACAATGAGCAGTTCTTC
TRBJ1-1 | NA | TRBV15 | NA | CATSREGEMNTEAFF | TGTGCCACCAGCAGAGAAGGGGAGATGAACACTGAAGCTTTCTTT
TRBJ2-7 | NA | TRBV5-5 | many | CASSLSGIGEQYF | TGTGCCAGCAGCTTGTCTGGGATAGGTGAGCAGTACTTC
TRBJ2-3 | NA | TRBV10-3 | few | CAISEGGGTDTQYF | TGTGCCATCAGTGAGGGGGGAGGCACAGATACGCAGTATTTT
TRBJ1-3 | NA | TRBV20-1 | few | CSAREDDGNTIYF | TGCAGTGCTAGAGAGGACGACGGAAACACCATATATTTT
TRBJ1-6 | NA | TRBV28 | NA | CATKSSYNSPLHF | TGTGCCACCAAGAGCTCCTATAATTCACCCCTCCACTTT
TRBJ1-5 | NA | TRBV20-1 | NA | CCARPDNQPQHF | TGCTGTGCTAGGCCAGATAATCAGCCCCAGCATTTT
TRBJ1-5 | NA | TRBV5-5 | NA | CASSLGEVYQPQHF | TGTGCCAGCAGCTTGGGAGAGGTATATCAGCCCCAGCATTTT
TRBJ1-1 | NA | TRBV5-5 | few | CASSLAWGGTEAFF | TGTGCCAGCAGCTTGGCCTGGGGAGGCACTGAAGCTTTCTTT
TRBJ1-6 | NA | TRBV20-1 | few | CSARGATNSPLHF | TGCAGTGCTAGAGGGGCTACTAATTCACCCCTCCACTTT
TRBJ2-2 | NA | TRBV19 | NA | CASRRAHRSANTGELFF | TGTGCCAGTAGGAGGGCACACAGGAGCGCGAACACCGGGGAGCTGTTTTTT
TRBJ1-2 | NA | TRBV5-1 | few | CASGGELPEVWGYTF | TGCGCCAGCGGAGGAGAACTCCCTGAGGTGTGGGGCTACACCTTC
TRBJ1-5 | NA | TRBV5-5 | few | CASSITGSLNQPQHF | TGTGCCAGCAGCATTACGGGATCTTTAAATCAGCCCCAGCATTTT
TRBJ2-3 | NA | TRBV5-1 | NA | CASSLYDTSTDTQYF | TGCGCCAGCAGCTTGTATGATACTAGCACAGATACGCAGTATTTT
TRBJ2-1 | TRBD2 | TRBV10-3 | NA | CAISSTAGGPRNEQFF | TGTGCCATCAGCTCCACGGCGGGGGGGCCGAGGAATGAGCAGTTCTTC
TRBJ2-1 | NA | TRBV15 | few | CATSRLDSNNEQFF | TGTGCCACCAGCCGCCTGGACAGTAACAATGAGCAGTTCTTC
TRBJ2-3 | TRBD1 | TRBV5-1 | NA | CASTPGQGIDTQYF | TGCGCCAGCACCCCGGGACAGGGCATCGATACGCAGTATTTT
TRBJ2-3 | TRBD2 | TRBV9 | NA | CASSPQLARTDTQYF | TGTGCCAGCAGCCCACAACTAGCGCGGACAGATACGCAGTATTTT
TRBJ2-2 | TRBD1 | TRBV28 | NA | CASILGGQGFATGELFF | TGTGCCAGCATCCTAGGGGGACAGGGGTTTGCCACCGGGGAGCTGTTTTTT
TRBJ2-7 | NA | TRBV27 | few | CASSLGGRGYYEQYF | TGTGCCAGCAGTTTAGGCGGCAGGGGATACTACGAGCAGTACTTC
TRBJ2-5 | NA | TRBV5-1 | many | CASSLTDGFAQTQYF | TGCGCCAGCAGCCTTACGGACGGATTCGCCCAGACCCAGTACTTC
TRBJ2-1 | NA | TRBV11-2 | many | CASSLVPGHEQFF | TGTGCCAGCAGCTTAGTCCCTGGCCATGAGCAGTTCTTC
TRBJ2-1 | NA | TRBV5-5 | NA | CASSLSRGSSYNEQFF | TGTGCCAGCAGTCTTAGCCGGGGGAGCTCCTACAATGAGCAGTTCTTC
TRBJ1-5 | NA | TRBV2 | few | CASSLPISNQPQHF | TGTGCCAGCAGCCTCCCTATTAGCAATCAGCCCCAGCATTTT
TRBJ2-5 | NA | TRBV5-1 | few | CASSGTIGGVETQYF | TGCGCCAGCAGCGGTACGATCGGGGGCGTGGAGACCCAGTACTTC
TRBJ2-5 | NA | TRBV18 | few | CASSPMAVVETQYF | TGTGCCAGCTCACCAATGGCAGTAGTAGAGACCCAGTACTTC
TRBJ2-7 | NA | TRBV3-1 | many | CASSQLMNAYEQYF | TGTGCCAGCAGCCAACTGATGAATGCCTACGAGCAGTACTTC
TRBJ2-5 | TRBD2 | TRBV7-3 | few | CASSLTASGGAETQYF | TGTGCCAGCAGCTTAACGGCTAGCGGGGGGGCGGAGACCCAGTACTTC
TRBJ1-6 | TRBD1 | TRBV4-3 | few | CASSQAIGTGGFSPLHF | TGCGCCAGCAGCCAGGCAATTGGGACAGGGGGCTTCTCACCCCTCCACTTT
TRBJ1-3 | TRBD1 | TRBV29-1 | few | CSVELVTGAGNTIYF | TGCAGCGTTGAATTGGTCACAGGGGCTGGAAACACCATATATTTT
TRBJ2-3 | TRBD2 | TRBV7-3 | few | CASSQRGGQGLADTQYF | TGTGCCAGCAGCCAGCGGGGGGGCCAGGGACTCGCAGATACGCAGTATTTT
TRBJ2-2 | NA | TRBV3-1 | few | CASSQGKKGYTGELFF | TGTGCCAGCAGCCAAGGGAAGAAGGGCTACACCGGGGAGCTGTTTTTT
TRBJ1-1 | NA | TRBV7-2 | NA | CASSFQGGVNTEAF | TGTGCCAGCAGCTTCCAGGGAGGGGTGAACACTGAAGCTTTT
TRBJ2-4 | NA | TRBV28 | many | CATSLAKNIQYF | TGTGCCACCAGCTTAGCCAAAAACATTCAGTACTTC
TRBJ2-3 | TRBD2 | TRBV5-5 | few | CASSPREAYTDTQYF | TGTGCCAGCAGCCCACGGGAGGCCTACACAGATACGCAGTATTTT
TRBJ2-7 | NA | TRBV5-1 | few | CASKTPGGGEQYF | TGCGCCAGCAAGACCCCAGGGGGGGGCGAGCAGTACTTC
TRBJ1-1 | NA | TRBV5-4 | NA | CASSLMTVNTEAFF | TGTGCCAGCAGCTTGATGACAGTGAACACTGAAGCTTTCTTT
TRBJ1-6 | NA | TRBV2 | NA | CASFGGHNSPLHF | TGTGCCAGCTTCGGGGGCCATAATTCACCCCTCCACTTT
TRBJ1-1 | NA | TRBV25-1 | NA | CASRAGAEEAFF | TGTGCCAGCAGGGCGGGTGCCGAGGAAGCTTTCTTT